Listed below are T cell receptor beta chains from one sample, sequenced in a study of sequential checkpoint blockade in melanoma. Some clones are missing from TCRdb's copy, which holds only in-frame ones; the method was immunoSEQ multiplex PCR. Among some 17,000 clones listed, about 69% were seen once. Sequenced here: CD8+ T cells sorted from blood (inferred from file names), sampled from a patient given nivolumab and ipilimumab in sequence. The receptors here all came from a human donor with melanoma. Each CDR3 is given with its conserved first and last residue. Fields, in order: D gene, J gene, V gene, clone size, CDR3 protein, CDR3 DNA. The D gene is left open where the match is weak. Only part of the rows carry a size: once, few, many, or a class if the clone is expanded.

-	TRBJ1-1	TRBV6-1	-	CASSEAGGYTEAFF	TGTGCCAGCAGTGAAGCGGGGGGGTACACTGAAGCTTTCTTT
-	TRBJ1-2	TRBV11-2	few	CASSLMGATNYGYTF	TGTGCCAGCAGCCTTATGGGGGCAACTAACTATGGCTACACCTTC
-	TRBJ1-2	TRBV19	-	CASSIQGYNYGYTF	TGTGCCAGTAGTATCCAGGGTTACAACTATGGCTACACCTTC
TRBD1	TRBJ2-2	TRBV7-9	-	CASSGTGQAPGELFF	TGTGCCAGCAGCGGTACGGGACAGGCCCCCGGGGAGCTGTTTTTT
-	TRBJ2-6	TRBV5-8	few	CASSQDGGSGANVLTF	TGCGCCAGCAGCCAAGATGGCGGCTCTGGGGCCAACGTCCTGACTTTC
-	TRBJ2-7	TRBV7-8	few	CASSLARMIGPGENEQYF	TGTGCCAGCAGCTTAGCACGAATGATCGGTCCAGGGGAAAACGAGCAGTACTTC
-	TRBJ2-7	TRBV7-5	few	CASSPTGELYEQYF	TGTGCCAGCAGCCCGACAGGGGAGCTATACGAGCAGTACTTC
TRBD2	TRBJ2-7	TRBV13	-	CASSKREGRYEQYF	TGTGCCAGCAGTAAGCGGGAGGGGCGCTACGAGCAGTACTTC
TRBD2	TRBJ2-1	TRBV6-1	-	CASSEMRLAGVSYNEQFF	TGTGCCAGCAGTGAAATGAGACTAGCGGGTGTCTCCTACAATGAGCAGTTCTTC
-	TRBJ1-2	TRBV9	-	CASSVEDSTLGSYTF	TGTGCCAGCAGCGTAGAAGACAGCACCTTAGGTTCCTACACCTTC
-	TRBJ2-7	TRBV7-9	few	CASSLAGSRQPLYEQYF	TGTGCCAGCAGCTTAGCAGGTTCTAGGCAGCCCCTATACGAGCAGTACTTC
-	TRBJ1-2	TRBV4-1	-	CASSPERAGARGYTF	TGCGCCAGCAGCCCGGAAAGGGCGGGGGCACGGGGCTACACCTTC
TRBD1	TRBJ2-2	TRBV9	-	CASTETGTGELFF	TGTGCCAGCACTGAGACAGGGACCGGGGAGCTGTTTTTT
-	TRBJ1-6	TRBV5-8	medium-sized	CASSLRDTSNRVEPLHF	TGTGCCAGCAGCTTACGCGACACATCCAACAGGGTGGAGCCCCTCCACTTT
-	TRBJ2-3	TRBV4-1	-	CASSQLVSVGYTQYF	TGCGCCAGCAGCCAACTGGTTAGCGTGGGATATACGCAGTATTTT
TRBD2	TRBJ2-2	TRBV2	-	CASSVGRLAGTGELFF	TGTGCCAGCAGTGTGGGGCGACTAGCAGGGACCGGGGAGCTGTTTTTT
-	TRBJ1-1	TRBV28	-	CASSGIRETSKTEAFF	TGTGCCAGCAGTGGCATCAGAGAGACTTCAAAAACTGAAGCTTTCTTT
TRBD1	TRBJ2-7	TRBV19	-	CASSFARGPYEQYF	TGTGCCAGTAGTTTCGCGAGGGGGCCCTACGAGCAGTACTTC
TRBD1	TRBJ2-2	TRBV11-1	-	CASSHGDRKTGELFF	TGTGCCAGCAGCCACGGGGACAGAAAAACCGGGGAGCTGTTTTTT
TRBD2	TRBJ2-2	TRBV6-5	-	CASSFLAGGHTGELFF	TGTGCCAGCAGTTTCTTAGCGGGGGGGCACACCGGGGAGCTGTTTTTT
-	TRBJ1-2	TRBV9	-	CASSPHRAGSNYGYTF	TGTGCCAGCAGCCCTCACCGCGCAGGGTCAAACTATGGCTACACCTTC
TRBD1	TRBJ2-7	TRBV27	-	CASSLEQGNYEQYF	TGTGCCAGCAGTCTAGAACAGGGGAACTACGAGCAGTACTTC
TRBD2	TRBJ2-1	TRBV5-6	-	CASSLLSGGQFF	TGTGCCAGCAGCTTGCTATCGGGAGGGCAGTTCTTC
-	TRBJ1-1	TRBV4-1	-	CASSQDWGGRTEAFF	TGCGCCAGCAGCCAAGATTGGGGGGGAAGGACTGAAGCTTTCTTT
TRBD1	TRBJ2-7	TRBV6-5	-	CASSGDSSAYEQYF	TGTGCCAGCAGTGGGGACAGTTCTGCCTACGAGCAGTACTTC